This passage covers 14 T cell receptor beta chains from one sample sequenced in a study of shared clonotypes between healthy human individuals (TCRdb year 2020). Library method: the immunoSEQ multiplex PCR assay. Here the immuneACCESS table is served through TCRdb, limited to in-frame sequences with V and J called. Missing clones are a known gap in these copies; in checked studies unresolved V genes cover under half, and the rest lacks a known reason. In all, the sample holds under 2,500,000 clones, and approximately 94% of those were seen once. The ten largest clones add up to 0.13% of the sample. The sample taken for sequencing was naive CD4+ T cells sorted from blood. The sample's cell subset or site label, in plain terms: CD45RA+ positively selected. The receptors stem from a man aged 18-30 years in good health.

The chain uses TRBV6-5 and TRBJ1-4; D may be TRBD1 (6 bases). There are 15 residues in the CDR3. Germline V lookup: CDR1 MNHEY, CDR2 SVGAGI. Trimming shortened V by 6 bases and J by 0 bases, and 11 bases separated the two germline ends. Here the CDR3 reads CASRPEGATNEKLFF. CDR3 DNA: TGTGCCAGCAGACCTGAGGGGGCAACTAATGAAAAACTGTTTTTT.

The chain recombines TRBV6-6 with TRBJ2-2; 7 bases line up with TRBD2. The V segment lost 6 bases and the J segment 0 bases; nucleotides outside the gene matches: 4. Germline loops: CDR1 MNHNY, CDR2 SVGAGI (reference sequence). This CDR3 has 15 amino acids. The CDR3 DNA is TGTGCCAGCAGAATGGGGGGGACGAACACCGGGGAGCTGTTTTTT. Translated, it gives CASRMGGTNTGELFF.

Concerning this clone itself: The sample has other DNA sequences that encode this CDR3 too. V and J are TRBV18 and TRBJ2-7; perhaps TRBD2 as D (6 bases). The CDR3 spans 14 residues. The V gene lost 4 bases and the J gene lost 0 bases, with 10 bases spanning the gap. From germline, CDR1 is KGHSH and CDR2 LQKENI. This CDR3 is CASSRTGDSYEQYF. The CDR3, as DNA: TGTGCCAGCTCACGTACGGGAGACTCCTACGAGCAGTACTTC.

CDR3 amino acids: CASAEAGANVLTF. The CDR3 region has the DNA TGTGCCAGCGCCGAGGCGGGGGCCAACGTCCTGACTTTC. The rearrangement uses TRBV28 and TRBJ2-6; D is unresolved. The V gene lost 8 bases and the J gene lost 4 bases, with 9 bases spanning the gap. Per germline, CDR1 MDHEN and CDR2 SYDVKM. This CDR3 spans 13 amino acids.

This sequence joins TRBV7-2 and TRBJ1-1, with D unresolved. The length of the CDR3 is 14 residues. The V end was cut by 2 bases, the J end by 0 bases, with 7 bases between. Germline V gives CDR1 SGHTA, CDR2 FQGNSA. CDR3: CASSLRHVNTEAFF. CDR3 sequence (DNA): TGTGCCAGCAGCTTACGGCACGTGAACACTGAAGCTTTCTTT. The whole variable domain, filled in from reference TRBV7-2 and TRBJ1-1, reads GAGVSQSPSNKVTEKGKDVELRCDPISGHTALYWYRQSLGQGLEFLIYFQGNSAPDKSGLPSDRFSAERTGGSVSTLTIQRTQQEDSAVYLCASSLRHVNTEAFFGQGTRLTVV.

The rearrangement joins TRBV6-6 to TRBJ1-6; D might be TRBD1 (5 bases). The V end was cut by 0 bases, the J end by 7 bases, with 13 bases between. The CDR3 runs to 16 residues. The germline V gene has CDR1 MNHNY and CDR2 SVGAGI (reference sequence). The CDR3 loop reads CASSYSMGTENSPLHF. DNA for the CDR3: TGTGCCAGCAGTTACTCGATGGGGACCGAGAATTCACCCCTCCACTTT.

The rearrangement uses TRBV7-9 and TRBJ2-4; possible D gene TRBD2, 5 bases. The germline V gene has CDR1 SEHNR and CDR2 FQNEAQ (reference sequence). The CDR3 length is 15 residues. Trimming stripped 5 bases from V and 3 bases from J, with 14 bases between. The CDR3 DNA follows: TGTGCCAGCAGCCCACTAATTCGGGACAAAAACATTCAGTACTTC. This translates into CASSPLIRDKNIQYF.

This chain links TRBV5-6 with TRBJ1-1, with 8 nucleotides matching TRBD1. V was pared by 3 bases and J by 1 base, with 5 bases of the junction left unmatched. CDR1 is SGHDT and CDR2 is YYEEEE in the germline V gene. The CDR3 has 15 residues. CDR3 coding DNA: TGTGCCAGCAGCTACGGGACAGGAGGGAACACTGAAGCTTTCTTT. Its protein product is CASSYGTGGNTEAFF.

This chain's CDR3 is CASSVAAQGNSPLHF. The CDR3 DNA reads TGTGCCAGCAGCGTAGCGGCACAGGGAAATTCACCCCTCCACTTT. The chain links TRBV9 to TRBJ1-6; perhaps TRBD1 as D (6 bases). Germline loops: CDR1 SGDLS, CDR2 YYNGEE. The CDR3 runs 15 residues. V dropped 0 bases and J dropped 7 bases, with 11 bases sitting between them.

As regards this clone: This sample includes further DNA sequences coding for the same CDR3. The chain recombines TRBV11-3 with TRBJ2-3, with D perhaps TRBD1 or TRBD2 (6 bases each). Germline V gene data show CDR1 as SGHNT and CDR2 as YENEEA. CDR3 length equals 15 residues. V shed 3 bases and J shed 1 base, with 11 bases lying between them. CDR3 nucleotides: TGTGCCAGCAGCTTGGGGGGCCGCGGCACAGATACGCAGTATTTT. Translating gives CASSLGGRGTDTQYF.

The sample holds a few counts of this clone. Other nucleotide sequences from this sample produce the same CDR3. The chain recombines TRBV19 with TRBJ1-1, with 7 nucleotides matching TRBD1. The CDR3 extends over 13 amino acids. The junction had 3 bases not matched to a gene; V was cut back by 4 bases and J by 4 bases. Germline lookup yields CDR1 LNHDA and CDR2 SQIVND (reference sequence). The CDR3 is CASSTQGGTEAFF. The CDR3 DNA is TGTGCCAGTAGTACCCAGGGGGGCACTGAAGCTTTCTTT.

This chain uses TRBV4-3 with TRBJ2-7; 8 nucleotides align to TRBD2. Trimming took 3 bases from V and 2 from J; bases not matched to a gene: 6. The germline V gene encodes CDR1 LGHNA and CDR2 YSLEER. This CDR3 has 15 amino acids. Here the CDR3 DNA reads TGCGCCAGCAGCCAGGGACCGGGACTAGCCTACGAGCAGTACTTC. It yields the protein CASSQGPGLAYEQYF.

The chain has TRBV6-1 and TRBJ2-4, with D perhaps matching TRBD2 (7 bases). With 4 bases removed from V and 0 bases from J, the gap between germline ends came to 19 bases. The CDR3 contains 18 residues. From germline, CDR1 is MNHNS and CDR2 SASEGT. The CDR3 coding sequence is TGTGCCAGCAGTGTTCTATTACAGGGACTAATAGCCAAAAACATTCAGTACTTC. It specifies CASSVLLQGLIAKNIQYF.

The chain employs TRBV19 and TRBJ2-3, with 7 bases that match TRBD1. This CDR3 comprises 16 residues. CDR1 LNHDA and CDR2 SQIVND come from the germline V gene (reference sequence). V lost 6 bases, J lost 3 bases, and 12 bases stayed unmatched. Written as DNA, the CDR3 is TGTGCCAGTAGGAGCCCCGGGACAGAAAGTACAGATACGCAGTATTTT. Translated: CASRSPGTESTDTQYF.